The sequence of this TCR beta chain was determined in a study of blood T cell repertoires in COVID-19. Sequencing was performed with immunoSEQ multiplex PCR; in TCRdb, only in-frame clones are kept and a portion is missing. The profile shows fewer than 250,000 clones, around 89% of them singletons. From germline, CDR1 is MGHDK and CDR2 SYGVNS. CDR3 length equals 13 residues. V lost 6 bases and J lost 4; bases outside the gene matches: 5. The clonotype was recovered from a woman aged 35 to 49 with acute or convalescent COVID-19. Source material: peripheral blood. This chain links TRBV25-1 with TRBJ2-5, with 7 positions matching TRBD2. CDR3 protein: CASSTGGVETQYF. The CDR3 nucleotides read TGTGCCAGCAGCACGGGGGGAGTAGAGACCCAGTACTTC.